Following are 2 T cell receptor beta chains from one sample sequenced in a study of cytomegalovirus exposure and HLA in healthy donors (dated by TCRdb to 2015 to 2018). Library preparation was by the immunoSEQ multiplex PCR assay. TCRdb obtained this table from immuneACCESS and retained in-frame rearrangements with V and J assigned. These tables miss some clones; where compared with another copy, unresolved V genes account for less than half of the shortfall, and the remainder is unexplained. In this sample the table shows some 140,000 clones, 86% of which occur a single time. The ten largest account for approximately 20% of the sample. The sequenced material came from PBMCs. These TCRs come from a young man in good health and CMV-seropositive.

The chain links TRBV6-5 to TRBJ1-2; D is unclear. Germline V gene sequence: CDR1 MNHEY, CDR2 SVGAGI. V was cut by 4 bases and J by 12 bases, with 18 bases left in between. CDR3 length equals 13 residues. The CDR3, as DNA: TGTGCCAGCAGTTCCCGTCGCGGTACGGGAAACACCTTC. This translates into CASSSRRGTGNTF.

This chain joins TRBV7-6 and TRBJ2-1; no clear D gene. The V gene's germline CDR1 is SGHVS and CDR2 FNYEAQ. The CDR3 is 13 amino acids. V lost 4 bases to trimming and J lost 9 bases, with 13 bases between them. CDR3 region: CASSSTVLGEQFF. In nucleotides, the CDR3 is TGTGCCAGCAGCTCCACGGTGCTAGGTGAGCAGTTCTTC.